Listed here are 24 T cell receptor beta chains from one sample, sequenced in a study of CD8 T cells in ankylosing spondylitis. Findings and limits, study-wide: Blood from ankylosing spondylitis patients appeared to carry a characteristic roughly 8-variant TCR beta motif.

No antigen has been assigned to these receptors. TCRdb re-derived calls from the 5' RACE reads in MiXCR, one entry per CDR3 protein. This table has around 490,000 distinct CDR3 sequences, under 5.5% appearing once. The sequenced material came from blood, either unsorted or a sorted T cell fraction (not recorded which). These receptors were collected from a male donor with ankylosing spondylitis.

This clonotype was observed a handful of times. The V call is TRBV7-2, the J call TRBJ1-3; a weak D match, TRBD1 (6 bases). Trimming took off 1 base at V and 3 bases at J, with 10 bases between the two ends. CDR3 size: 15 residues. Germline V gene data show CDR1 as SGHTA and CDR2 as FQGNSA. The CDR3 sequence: CASSLGGGVGNTIYF. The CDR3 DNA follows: TGTGCCAGCAGCTTAGGGGGGGGCGTTGGAAACACCATATATTTT.

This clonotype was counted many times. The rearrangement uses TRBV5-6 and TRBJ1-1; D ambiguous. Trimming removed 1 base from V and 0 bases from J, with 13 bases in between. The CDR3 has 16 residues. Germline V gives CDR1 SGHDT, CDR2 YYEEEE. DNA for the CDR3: TGTGCCAGCAGCTTGACCCCCGCGGGCATGAACACTGAAGCTTTCTTT. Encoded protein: CASSLTPAGMNTEAFF.

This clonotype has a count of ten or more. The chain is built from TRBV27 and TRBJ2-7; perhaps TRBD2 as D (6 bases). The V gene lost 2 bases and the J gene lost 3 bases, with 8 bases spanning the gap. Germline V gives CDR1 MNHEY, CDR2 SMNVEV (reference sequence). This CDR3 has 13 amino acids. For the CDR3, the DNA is TGTGCCAGCAGTTTAGGAGCGGGCTACGAGCAGTACTTC. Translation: CASSLGAGYEQYF.

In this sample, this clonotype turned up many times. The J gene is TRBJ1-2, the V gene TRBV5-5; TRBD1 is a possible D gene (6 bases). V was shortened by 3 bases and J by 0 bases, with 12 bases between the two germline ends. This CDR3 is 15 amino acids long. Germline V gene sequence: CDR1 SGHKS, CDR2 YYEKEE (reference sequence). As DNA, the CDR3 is TGTGCCAGCAGCTCGACAGGACGAGCTAACTATGGCTACACCTTC. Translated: CASSSTGRANYGYTF.

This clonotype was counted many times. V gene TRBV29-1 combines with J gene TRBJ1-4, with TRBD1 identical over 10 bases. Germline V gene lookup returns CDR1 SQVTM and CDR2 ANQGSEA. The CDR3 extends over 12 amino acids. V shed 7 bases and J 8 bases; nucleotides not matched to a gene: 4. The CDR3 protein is CSGQGADEKLFF. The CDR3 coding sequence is TGCAGCGGACAGGGGGCGGACGAAAAACTGTTTTTT.

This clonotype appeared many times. This CDR3 reads CATSRDLQGRGGYTF. As DNA, the CDR3 is TGTGCCACCAGCAGAGATCTCCAGGGCAGAGGTGGCTACACCTTC. The chain uses TRBV15 and TRBJ1-2, with D maybe TRBD1 (5 bases). The CDR3 consists of 15 residues. Germline lookup yields CDR1 LNHNV and CDR2 YYDKDF (reference sequence). Trimming stripped 0 bases from V and 7 bases from J, with 15 bases between.

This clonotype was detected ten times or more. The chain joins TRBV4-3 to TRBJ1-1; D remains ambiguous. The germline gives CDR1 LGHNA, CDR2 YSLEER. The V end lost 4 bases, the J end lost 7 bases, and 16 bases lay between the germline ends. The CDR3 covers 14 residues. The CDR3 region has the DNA TGCGCCAGCAGCCGGTATTATCGGGTGAGTGAAGCTTTCTTT. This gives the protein CASSRYYRVSEAFF.

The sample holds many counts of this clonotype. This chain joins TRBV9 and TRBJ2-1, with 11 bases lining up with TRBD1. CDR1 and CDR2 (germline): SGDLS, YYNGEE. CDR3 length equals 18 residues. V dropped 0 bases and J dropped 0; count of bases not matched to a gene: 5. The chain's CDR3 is CASSVVGQGASSYNEQFF. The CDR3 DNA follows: TGTGCCAGCAGCGTAGTAGGACAGGGGGCAAGCTCCTACAATGAGCAGTTCTTC.

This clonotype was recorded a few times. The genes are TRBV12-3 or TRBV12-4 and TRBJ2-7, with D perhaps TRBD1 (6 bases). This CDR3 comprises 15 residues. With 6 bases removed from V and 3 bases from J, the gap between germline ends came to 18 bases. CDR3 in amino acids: CASSPFRSGDYEQYF. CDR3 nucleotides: TGTGCCAGCAGCCCCTTCAGGTCAGGGGACTACGAGCAGTACTTC.

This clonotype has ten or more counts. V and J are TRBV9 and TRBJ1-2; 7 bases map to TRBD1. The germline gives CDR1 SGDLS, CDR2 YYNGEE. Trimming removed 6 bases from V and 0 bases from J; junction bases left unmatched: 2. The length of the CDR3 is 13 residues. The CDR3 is CASTDRSNYGYTF. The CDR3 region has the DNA TGTGCCAGCACGGACAGGTCTAACTATGGCTACACCTTC.

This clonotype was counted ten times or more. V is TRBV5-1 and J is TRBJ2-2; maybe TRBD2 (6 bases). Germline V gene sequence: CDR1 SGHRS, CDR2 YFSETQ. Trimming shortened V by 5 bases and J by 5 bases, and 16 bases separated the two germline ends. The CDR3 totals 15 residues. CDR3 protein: CASRSPLGGTGELFF. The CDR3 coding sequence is TGCGCCAGCAGATCTCCCCTTGGGGGGACCGGGGAGCTGTTTTTT.

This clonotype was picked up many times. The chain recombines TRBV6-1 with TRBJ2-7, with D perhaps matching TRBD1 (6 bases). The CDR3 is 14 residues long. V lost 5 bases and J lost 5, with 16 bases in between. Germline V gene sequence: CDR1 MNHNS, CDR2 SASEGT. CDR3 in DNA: TGTGCCAGCAGTCCCCTAGATGGGGGCGACGAGCAGTACTTC. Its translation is CASSPLDGGDEQYF.

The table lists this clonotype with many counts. CDR3 sequence (DNA): TGCGCCAGCAGTTCCGGGACAGGTTCAGGGGAGACCCAGTACTTC. It yields the protein CASSSGTGSGETQYF. The chain joins TRBV5-1 to TRBJ2-5; 8 positions agree with TRBD1. The CDR3 length is 15 residues. Germline CDR1 reads SGHRS; CDR2 reads YFSETQ. Germline trimming cut 5 bases from V and 5 bases from J; bases unmatched to any gene: 11.

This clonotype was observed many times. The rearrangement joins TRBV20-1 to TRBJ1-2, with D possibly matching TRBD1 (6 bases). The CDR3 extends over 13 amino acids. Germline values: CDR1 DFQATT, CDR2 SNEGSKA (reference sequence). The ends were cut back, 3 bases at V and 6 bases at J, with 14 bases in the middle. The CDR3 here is CSARGGAGDGYTF. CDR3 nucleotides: TGCAGTGCTAGGGGGGGGGCAGGGGATGGCTACACCTTC.

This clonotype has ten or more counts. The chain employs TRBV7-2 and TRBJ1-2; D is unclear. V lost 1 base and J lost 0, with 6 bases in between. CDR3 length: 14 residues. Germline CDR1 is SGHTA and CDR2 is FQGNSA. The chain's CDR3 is CASSLVTANYGYTF. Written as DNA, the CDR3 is TGTGCCAGCAGCTTAGTTACAGCTAACTATGGCTACACCTTC.

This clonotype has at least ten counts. CDR3 DNA sequence: TGTGCCAGCAGCCAAGATCCAACTTACGGTGCAACTAATGAAAAACTGTTTTTT. This sequence encodes CASSQDPTYGATNEKLFF. The chain carries TRBV3-1 and TRBJ1-4, with unresolved D. Germline CDR1 and CDR2: LGHDT and YNNKEL (reference sequence). V was cut by 0 bases and J by 0 bases, with 14 bases left in between. The CDR3 sequence is 18 residues long.

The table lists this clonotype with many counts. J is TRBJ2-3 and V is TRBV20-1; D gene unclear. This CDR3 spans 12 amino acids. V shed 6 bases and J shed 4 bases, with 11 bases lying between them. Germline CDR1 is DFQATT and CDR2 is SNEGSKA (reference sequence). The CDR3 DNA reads TGCAGTGCCTTGCGTCTGCCAGATACGCAGTATTTT. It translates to CSALRLPDTQYF.

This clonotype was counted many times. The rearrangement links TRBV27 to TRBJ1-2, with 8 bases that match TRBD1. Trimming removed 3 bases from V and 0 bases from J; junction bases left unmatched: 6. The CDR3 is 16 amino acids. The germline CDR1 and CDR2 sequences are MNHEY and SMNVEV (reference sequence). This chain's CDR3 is CASSFLAGGSNYGYTF. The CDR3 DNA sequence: TGTGCCAGCAGTTTTCTGGCAGGGGGCTCTAACTATGGCTACACCTTC.

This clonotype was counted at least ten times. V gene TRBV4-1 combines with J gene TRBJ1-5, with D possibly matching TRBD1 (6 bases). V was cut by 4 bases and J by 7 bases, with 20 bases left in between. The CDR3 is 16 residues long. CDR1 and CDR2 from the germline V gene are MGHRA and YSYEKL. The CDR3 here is CASSPFGGGRNQPQHF. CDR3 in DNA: TGCGCCAGCAGCCCCTTCGGCGGGGGCAGGAACCAGCCCCAGCATTTT.

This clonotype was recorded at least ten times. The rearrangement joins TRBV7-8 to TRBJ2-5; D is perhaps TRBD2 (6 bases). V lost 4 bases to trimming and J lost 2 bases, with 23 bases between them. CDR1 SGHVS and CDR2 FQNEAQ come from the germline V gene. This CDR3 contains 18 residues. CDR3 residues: CASSSKKTRDWEQETQYF. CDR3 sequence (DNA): TGTGCCAGCAGCTCCAAAAAAACTCGGGACTGGGAACAAGAGACCCAGTACTTC.

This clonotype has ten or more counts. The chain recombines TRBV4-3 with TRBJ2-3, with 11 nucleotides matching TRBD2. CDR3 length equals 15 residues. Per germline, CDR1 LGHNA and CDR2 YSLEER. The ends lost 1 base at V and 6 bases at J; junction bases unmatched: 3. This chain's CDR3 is CASSQGLAGLDTQYF. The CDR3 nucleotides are TGCGCCAGCAGCCAAGGACTAGCGGGACTCGATACGCAGTATTTT.

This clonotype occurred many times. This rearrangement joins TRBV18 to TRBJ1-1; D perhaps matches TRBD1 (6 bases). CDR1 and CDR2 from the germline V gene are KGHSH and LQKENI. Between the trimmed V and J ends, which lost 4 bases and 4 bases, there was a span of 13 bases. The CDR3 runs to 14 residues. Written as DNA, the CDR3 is TGTGCCAGCTCACTGAGGGGGGGCATCACTGAAGCTTTCTTT. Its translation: CASSLRGGITEAFF.

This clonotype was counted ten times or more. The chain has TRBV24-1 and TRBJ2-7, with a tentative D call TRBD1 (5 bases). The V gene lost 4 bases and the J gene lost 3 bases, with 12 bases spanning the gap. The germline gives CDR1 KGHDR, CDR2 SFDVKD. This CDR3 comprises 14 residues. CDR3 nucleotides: TGTGCCACCAGTGAGAACAGACAGATCTACGAGCAGTACTTC. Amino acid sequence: CATSENRQIYEQYF.

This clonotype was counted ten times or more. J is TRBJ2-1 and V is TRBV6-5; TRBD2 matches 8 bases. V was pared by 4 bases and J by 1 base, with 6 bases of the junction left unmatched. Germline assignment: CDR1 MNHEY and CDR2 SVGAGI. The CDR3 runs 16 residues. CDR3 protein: CASSFPPGGSYNEQFF. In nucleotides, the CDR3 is TGTGCCAGCAGTTTCCCCCCGGGAGGGTCCTACAATGAGCAGTTCTTC.